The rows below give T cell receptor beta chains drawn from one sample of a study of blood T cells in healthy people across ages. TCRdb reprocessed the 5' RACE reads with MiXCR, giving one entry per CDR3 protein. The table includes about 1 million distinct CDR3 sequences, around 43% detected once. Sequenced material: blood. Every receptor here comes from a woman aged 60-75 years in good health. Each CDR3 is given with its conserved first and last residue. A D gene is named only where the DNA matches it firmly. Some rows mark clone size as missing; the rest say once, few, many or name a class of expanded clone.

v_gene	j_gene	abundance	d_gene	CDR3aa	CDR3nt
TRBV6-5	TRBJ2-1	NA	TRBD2	CASSYGTSGRAFGSYNEQFF	TGTGCCAGCAGTTACGGGACTAGCGGGAGGGCCTTTGGCTCCTACAATGAGCAGTTCTTC
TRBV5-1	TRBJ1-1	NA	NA	CASSLEGSYEAFF	TGCGCCAGCAGCTTGGAGGGCAGCTATGAAGCTTTCTTT
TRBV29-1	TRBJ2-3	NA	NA	CSVGLRRADKATDTQYF	TGCAGCGTTGGCCTTAGGAGGGCAGACAAAGCCACAGATACGCAGTATTTT
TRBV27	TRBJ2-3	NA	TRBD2	CASSLLSGRAGDTQYF	TGTGCCAGCAGTTTGCTAAGCGGGAGGGCCGGAGATACGCAGTATTTT
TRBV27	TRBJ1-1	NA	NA	CATSWGLDTEAFF	TGTGCCACCTCTTGGGGGCTGGACACTGAAGCTTTCTTT
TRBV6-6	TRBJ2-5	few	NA	CASSARWVQETQYF	TGTGCCAGCAGTGCCCGTTGGGTCCAAGAGACCCAGTACTTC
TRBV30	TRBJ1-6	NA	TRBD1	CAWSLHRGQSPLHF	TGTGCCTGGAGTCTCCACAGGGGGCAATCACCCCTCCACTTT
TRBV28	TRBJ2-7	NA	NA	CASSPLRSGYSYGQYF	TGTGCCAGCAGTCCACTTCGGTCAGGGTACTCCTACGGGCAGTACTTC
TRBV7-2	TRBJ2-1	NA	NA	CASSLRVGNEQFF	TGTGCCAGCAGCTTAAGGGTGGGGAATGAGCAGTTCTTC
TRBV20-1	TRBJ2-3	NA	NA	CSARRGDRTDTQYF	TGCAGTGCAAGGAGGGGGGATCGCACAGATACGCAGTATTTT
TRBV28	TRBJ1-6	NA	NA	CASSQTPPPLHF	TGTGCCAGCAGTCAGACTCCCCCACCCCTCCACTTT
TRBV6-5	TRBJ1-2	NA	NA	CASSYSGPRASYGHTF	TGTGCCAGCAGTTACTCCGGGCCACGGGCTTCCTATGGCCACACCTTC
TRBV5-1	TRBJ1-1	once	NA	CASSSRQCTEAFF	TGCGCCAGCAGCTCGCGGCAGTGCACTGAGGCTTTCTTT
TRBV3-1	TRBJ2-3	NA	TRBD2	CASSQRQGLATGTQYF	TGTGCCAGCAGCCAACGCCAGGGACTAGCGACCGGGACGCAGTATTTT
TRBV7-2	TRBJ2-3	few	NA	CASSFTTKRGRTDTQYF	TGTGCCAGCAGCTTTACAACAAAGCGAGGACGCACAGATACGCAGTATTTT